Each of the 26 T cell receptor beta chains below was sequenced from the same sample in a study of healthy donors' naive CD4 and CD8 T cells. Starting from 500 ng of total RNA, TCR libraries were made with linear amplification. MiXCR, run by TCRdb on the reads, gives a single entry per CDR3 protein. The sample lists about 180,000 distinct CDR3 sequences; about 76% were seen once. What was sequenced was naive CD4+ and CD8+ T cells sorted from blood, pooled from several donors. The receptor set was obtained from a pool of human donors in good health; the sample pools cells from several healthy donors.

The chain combines TRBV6-6 with TRBJ1-2; D not certain. Looked up from germline, CDR1 is MNHNY and CDR2 is SVGAGI (reference sequence). Trimming removed 8 bases from V and 2 bases from J, with 9 bases in between. The CDR3 is 12 residues long. For the CDR3, the DNA is TGTGCCAGCGGGCAGACCAACTATGGCTACACCTTC. Translating gives CASGQTNYGYTF.

This clonotype was recorded a few times. This sequence joins TRBV29-1 and TRBJ1-5; D uncertain. V lost 5 bases and J 0 bases, leaving 5 bases between the germline ends. This CDR3 is built from 12 residues. Germline CDR1 reads SQVTM; CDR2 reads ANQGSEA. As DNA, the CDR3 is TGCAGCGTTCAGAATAGCAATCAGCCCCAGCATTTT. Encoded protein: CSVQNSNQPQHF.

J is TRBJ2-6 and V is TRBV21-1; the table's D call of TRBD1 was not tested on the DNA. TRBV21-1 has pseudogene status. This CDR3 has 15 residues. CDR3: CASSEDRAGANVLTF. The CDR3 DNA reads TGTGCCAGCAGCGAGGACAGGGCTGGGGCCAACGTCCTGACTTTC.

The rearrangement joins TRBV29-1 to TRBJ1-1; D is unresolved. This CDR3 comprises 10 residues. CDR1 SQVTM and CDR2 ANQGSEA come from the germline V gene. Trimming stripped 6 bases from V and 7 bases from J, with 9 bases between. CDR3 sequence reads: CSVSTFEAFF. In nucleotides, the CDR3 is TGCAGCGTATCAACGTTTGAAGCTTTCTTT.

The chain has TRBV11-2 and TRBJ2-7; 15 positions match TRBD2. The CDR3 is 20 amino acids. Germline CDR1 SGHAT, CDR2 FQNNGV. V lost 1 base and J lost 3; bases outside the gene matches: 13. The CDR3 DNA reads as TGTGCCAGCAGCTTAGCACCGGGACTAGCGGGAGGATGGCGTCTCTACGAGCAGTACTTC. Translation gives CASSLAPGLAGGWRLYEQYF.

This chain connects TRBV6-6 to TRBJ1-5; D gene uncertain. Deletions cut 6 bases from V and 3 bases from J, with 12 bases between. The CDR3 runs to 14 residues. Germline values: CDR1 MNHNY, CDR2 SVGAGI (reference sequence). CDR3 protein: CASSYVTNNQPQHF. The CDR3 DNA follows: TGTGCCAGCAGCTACGTCACAAACAATCAGCCCCAGCATTTT.

The chain recombines TRBV29-1 with TRBJ2-1; D uncertain. The CDR3 totals 13 residues. CDR1 and CDR2 from the germline V gene are SQVTM and ANQGSEA. V lost 6 bases and J lost 6, with 15 bases in between. The CDR3 here is CSVVKITSNEQFF. Written as DNA, the CDR3 is TGCAGCGTCGTCAAAATCACATCCAATGAGCAGTTCTTC.

The CDR3 DNA reads as TGTGCCAGCAGTTACTCGAACAGGGCGAACACTGAAGCTTTCTTT. Amino acid sequence: CASSYSNRANTEAFF. The chain joins TRBV6-5 to TRBJ1-1; D may be TRBD1 (6 bases). The germline gives CDR1 MNHEY, CDR2 SVGAGI. Trimming removed 0 bases from V and 1 base from J, with 9 bases in between. The CDR3 is 15 residues long.

This sequence joins TRBV10-3 and TRBJ2-3; the D call may be TRBD1 or TRBD2 (6 bases each). Trimming pared 3 bases from V and 5 bases from J, leaving 18 bases between. CDR1 and CDR2 from the germline V gene are ENHRY and SYGVKD. The length of the CDR3 is 16 residues. In DNA, the CDR3 is TGTGCCATCAGTGATTTGGGGGGCACCCGCAGAGATACGCAGTATTTT. Translating gives CAISDLGGTRRDTQYF.

Only one count was recorded for this clonotype. V and J are TRBV4-1 and TRBJ2-1; TRBD2 aligns across 10 bases. This CDR3 is 14 amino acids long. Trimming removed 3 bases from V and 10 bases from J; junction bases left unmatched: 6. Germline CDR1 and CDR2: MGHRA and YSYEKL. The DNA of the CDR3 is TGCGCCAGCAGCCAGGACCCACTAGCGGGAGAGCAGTTCTTC. Its protein is CASSQDPLAGEQFF.

This clonotype was detected once. The chain uses TRBV10-3 and TRBJ2-7; TRBD2 matches 8 bases. V lost 2 bases and J lost 3; bases outside the gene matches: 3. The CDR3 extends over 14 amino acids. Germline assignment: CDR1 ENHRY and CDR2 SYGVKD. CDR3 residues: CAISEPGLDYEQYF. The CDR3 region has the DNA TGTGCCATCAGTGAGCCGGGACTAGACTACGAGCAGTACTTC.

The rearrangement uses TRBV5-1 and TRBJ2-1; D is unresolved. The CDR3 is 16 amino acids. The germline gives CDR1 SGHRS, CDR2 YFSETQ. Trimming removed 0 bases from V and 2 bases from J, with 12 bases in between. As DNA, the CDR3 is TGCGCCAGCAGCTTGGGAGTAGGGCCCCCCTACAATGAGCAGTTCTTC. Its translation: CASSLGVGPPYNEQFF.

The chain links TRBV29-1 to TRBJ2-2; D may be TRBD1 (5 bases). Per germline, CDR1 SQVTM and CDR2 ANQGSEA. V lost 7 bases, J lost 9 bases, and 15 bases lay in between. The CDR3 extends over 12 amino acids. Here the CDR3 DNA reads TGCAGCGGCACTAAGGGGAATAGGGAGCTGTTTTTT. It encodes CSGTKGNRELFF.

This clonotype was observed a handful of times. The V gene is TRBV10-3, the J gene TRBJ1-1, with 8 bases matching TRBD1. The CDR3 has 13 residues. J lost 1 base, V lost 7 bases, and 2 bases had no gene match. Germline values: CDR1 ENHRY, CDR2 SYGVKD. This CDR3 is CAITGQGNTEAFF. CDR3 nucleotide sequence: TGTGCCATCACCGGACAGGGGAACACTGAAGCTTTCTTT.

The genes are TRBV29-1 and TRBJ1-2, with 9 bases lining up with TRBD1. The J segment lost 6 bases and the V segment lost 6 bases, leaving 8 bases of the junction unmatched. This CDR3 has 13 amino acids. In germline, CDR1 is SQVTM, CDR2 ANQGSEA. This chain's CDR3 is CSVAGTGTDGYTF. In DNA, the CDR3 is TGCAGCGTCGCCGGGACAGGGACGGATGGCTACACCTTC.

The chain employs TRBV11-1 and TRBJ2-3; 9 positions agree with TRBD1. V lost 1 base to trimming and J lost 5 bases; unmatched junction nucleotides: 4. CDR3 length: 15 residues. In germline, CDR1 is SGHAT, CDR2 FQDESV (reference sequence). The DNA for the CDR3 is TGTGCCAGCAGCTTAGACAGGGGGCCCGTAGATACGCAGTATTTT. It is translated as CASSLDRGPVDTQYF.

As for this clonotype: One end of the junction does not line up with germline, which may come from a read error. The chain is built from TRBV29-1 and TRBJ1-2, with a possible D match to TRBD1 (5 bases). There are 12 residues in the CDR3. Germline V gene sequence: CDR1 SQVTM, CDR2 ANQGSEA. The CDR3 region is CSVVAGNYGYTF. CDR3 bases: TGCAGCGTTGTAGCAGGGAACTACGGCTACACCTTC. Full variable domain (rest looked up from reference TRBV29-1 and TRBJ1-2): SAVISQKPSRDICQRGTSLTIQCQVDSQVTMMFWYRQQPGQSLTLIATANQGSEATYESGFVIDKFPISRPNLTFSTLTVSNMSPEDSSIYLCSVVAGNYGYTFGSGTRLTVV.

This chain connects TRBV18 to TRBJ2-5; TRBD1 matches at 8 bases. The germline CDR1 and CDR2 sequences are KGHSH and LQKENI. The CDR3 sequence is 16 residues long. V trimming: 4 bases; J trimming: 5 bases; junction bases outside the gene matches: 12. This chain's CDR3 is CASSLVGQGRAETQYF. The CDR3 bases are TGTGCCAGCTCACTCGTCGGACAGGGAAGGGCGGAGACCCAGTACTTC.

This chain connects TRBV5-6 to TRBJ2-1; 10 bases are a match to TRBD2. CDR3 size: 16 residues. The V segment lost 4 bases and the J segment 5 bases; nucleotides outside the gene matches: 9. Germline V gene lookup returns CDR1 SGHDT and CDR2 YYEEEE. The CDR3 reads CASSERAGGPDNEQFF. The CDR3 DNA follows: TGTGCCAGCAGCGAGAGAGCGGGAGGGCCGGACAATGAGCAGTTCTTC.

The chain employs TRBV12-5 and TRBJ2-2; 7 bases agree with TRBD1. J was trimmed by 7 bases and V by 3 bases; bases with no gene match: 23. The CDR3 has 20 amino acids. CDR1 and CDR2 (germline): LGHNT, FRNRAP. The CDR3: CASGFREGTAADIWSGELFF. The CDR3 DNA sequence: TGTGCTAGTGGTTTCCGAGAAGGGACAGCGGCTGACATATGGAGCGGGGAGCTGTTTTTT. Full variable domain (rest looked up from reference TRBV12-5 and TRBJ2-2): DARVTQTPRHKVTEMGQEVTMRCQPILGHNTVFWYRQTMMQGLELLAYFRNRAPLDDSGMPKDRFSAEMPDATLATLKIQPSEPRDSAVYFCASGFREGTAADIWSGELFFGEGSRLTVL.

The chain couples TRBV12-3 or TRBV12-4 to TRBJ1-4, with TRBD1 identical over 7 bases. The length of the CDR3 is 14 residues. V lost 5 bases, J lost 8 bases, and 8 bases stayed unmatched. The CDR3, as DNA: TGTGCCAGCAGTCGACAGGGCGGAGAGGAAAAACTGTTTTTT. Translation: CASSRQGGEEKLFF.

The rearrangement uses TRBV29-1 and TRBJ1-1; D gene ambiguous. From germline, CDR1 is SQVTM and CDR2 ANQGSEA. The CDR3 consists of 13 residues. V was cut by 2 bases and J by 6 bases, with 13 bases left in between. CDR3 bases: TGCAGCGTTGAAAGGAGGAGTGAGGCTGAAGCTTTCTTT. Translated: CSVERRSEAEAFF.

This sequence joins TRBV29-1 and TRBJ2-1; 9 nucleotides agree with TRBD2. The CDR3 covers 14 residues. Germline values: CDR1 SQVTM, CDR2 ANQGSEA. V was pared by 7 bases and J by 4 bases, with 8 bases of the junction left unmatched. CDR3 amino acids: CSAPTSGSYNEQFF. In DNA, the CDR3 is TGCAGCGCCCCGACTAGCGGATCTTACAATGAGCAGTTCTTC.

This chain uses TRBV29-1 with TRBJ2-7; the D gene could be TRBD1 or TRBD2 (6 bases each). Germline loops: CDR1 SQVTM, CDR2 ANQGSEA. V lost 0 bases to trimming and J lost 2 bases, with 14 bases between them. CDR3 length equals 15 residues. The CDR3: CSVEDGVGGPYEQYF. CDR3 bases: TGCAGCGTTGAAGATGGGGTTGGGGGGCCCTACGAGCAGTACTTC.

The chain joins TRBV29-1 to TRBJ2-5; 9 bases fit TRBD1. The CDR3 runs 16 residues. Germline values: CDR1 SQVTM, CDR2 ANQGSEA. V was clipped by 4 bases and J by 5 bases; unmatched bases: 14. The CDR3 DNA reads as TGCAGCGTTGCGGACAGGGGAGGACTAGGGTGGGAGACCCAGTACTTC. Translated: CSVADRGGLGWETQYF. The full variable domain, with the rest looked up from reference TRBV29-1 and TRBJ2-5, is SAVISQKPSRDICQRGTSLTIQCQVDSQVTMMFWYRQQPGQSLTLIATANQGSEATYESGFVIDKFPISRPNLTFSTLTVSNMSPEDSSIYLCSVADRGGLGWETQYFGPGTRLLVL.

Remarks on this clonotype: A read error may account for a junction end that differs from germline. This rearrangement joins TRBV5-1 to TRBJ2-7; D could derive from TRBD1 or TRBD2 (5 bases each). The germline V gene encodes CDR1 SGHRS and CDR2 YFSETQ. This CDR3 has 15 amino acids. CDR3 nucleotides: TGCGCCAGCAGCTTGGTTACAGGCGCGGGCTACGAGCAGTGCTTC. Residues: CASSLVTGAGYEQCF.